This is a list of T cell receptor beta chains from one sample in a study of blood T cell repertoires in COVID-19. The protocol was immunoSEQ multiplex PCR, while the TCRdb copy is restricted to in-frame clones and leaves out a portion. The sample shows some 100,000 clones, 81% of them seen only once. Specimen: peripheral blood. Source of these receptors: a human donor in a cohort sampled during active COVID-19. Each CDR3 is given with its conserved first and last residue. Fields, in order: J gene, D gene, V gene, clone size, CDR3 protein, CDR3 DNA. The D gene is left open where the match is weak. The size of a clone is reported for some rows only, either as once, few or many, or as a class for expanded clones.

>TRBJ1-5|-|TRBV6-6|few
CASSYGRLDQPQHF
TGTGCCAGCAGTTACGGGAGACTGGATCAGCCCCAGCATTTT
>TRBJ2-1|-|TRBV24-1|-
CATSDSIYNEQFF
TGTGCCACCAGTGACTCCATCTATAATGAGCAGTTCTTC
>TRBJ1-1|-|TRBV7-9|-
CASRPTGTNTEAFF
TGTGCCAGCAGGCCAACAGGGACGAACACTGAAGCTTTCTTT
>TRBJ2-7|-|TRBV4-2|-
CASSHLGRGSYEQYF
TGTGCCAGCAGCCACCTGGGACGGGGGTCCTACGAGCAGTACTTC
>TRBJ2-1|-|TRBV15|once
CATSRDPRSYNEQFF
TGTGCCACCAGCAGAGATCCGAGGTCCTACAATGAGCAGTTCTTC
>TRBJ2-7|TRBD2|TRBV4-1|-
CASSHGTSGTYEQYF
TGCGCCAGCAGCCACGGGACTAGCGGGACTTACGAGCAGTACTTC
>TRBJ2-4|-|TRBV7-2|-
CASSPSWAEDIQYF
TGTGCCAGCAGCCCGAGCTGGGCGGAGGACATTCAGTACTTC
>TRBJ2-3|TRBD1|TRBV5-1|-
CASSFVPGQGTDTQYF
TGCGCCAGCAGCTTTGTACCGGGACAGGGAACAGATACGCAGTATTTT
>TRBJ1-2|-|TRBV6-5|-
CASSRAGKGYTF
TGTGCCAGCAGCAGGGCCGGAAAGGGCTACACCTTC
>TRBJ1-2|TRBD1|TRBV19|-
CASSIIETGFNGYTF
TGTGCCAGTAGTATTATAGAGACAGGGTTCAATGGCTACACCTTC
>TRBJ1-4|-|TRBV28|few
CASSFAQGTTNEKLFF
TGTGCCAGCAGTTTCGCGCAGGGGACAACTAATGAAAAACTGTTTTTT
>TRBJ2-2|TRBD1|TRBV7-9|-
CASGSGQGRYTGELFF
TGTGCCAGCGGAAGCGGACAGGGAAGATACACCGGGGAGCTGTTTTTT
>TRBJ2-1|TRBD2|TRBV9|-
CASSPRGTSGTLTSYNEQFF
TGTGCCAGCAGCCCACGAGGGACTAGCGGAACTCTAACATCCTACAATGAGCAGTTCTTC
>TRBJ2-1|-|TRBV19|-
CASSLPGDLNEQFF
TGTGCCAGTAGTTTGCCAGGGGATCTCAATGAGCAGTTCTTC
>TRBJ2-7|-|TRBV29-1|-
CSVEERRNRDPYEQYF
TGCAGCGTTGAAGAAAGGAGGAACAGGGATCCCTACGAGCAGTACTTC
>TRBJ2-5|TRBD1|TRBV20-1|-
CSASYRGRETQYF
TGCAGTGCTAGTTACAGGGGGCGGGAGACCCAGTACTTC
>TRBJ2-4|-|TRBV4-1|-
CASSLGVRAKNIQYF
TGCGCCAGCAGCCTCGGAGTTCGGGCCAAAAACATTCAGTACTTC
>TRBJ2-7|-|TRBV27|-
CASSFFRGAAYEQYF
TGTGCCAGCAGTTTTTTCAGGGGCGCAGCCTACGAGCAGTACTTC
>TRBJ2-7|TRBD1|TRBV4-1|-
CASSQEDRGSYEQYF
TGCGCCAGCAGCCAAGAGGACAGGGGATCCTACGAGCAGTACTTC
>TRBJ2-7|TRBD1|TRBV6-6|-
CASSPGQGSHEQYF
TGTGCCAGCAGCCCTGGACAGGGTTCCCACGAGCAGTACTTC
>TRBJ1-1|-|TRBV4-3|many
CASSQTGASFSNRLAFF
TGCGCCAGCAGCCAGACAGGAGCCTCATTTTCCAACAGACTCGCTTTCTTT
>TRBJ1-2|-|TRBV30|-
CAWSGSLSSRGGYTF
TGTGCCTGGAGTGGGTCGCTGTCCTCACGAGGGGGCTACACCTTC
>TRBJ2-5|TRBD1|TRBV5-1|-
CASSLALTGLETQYF
TGCGCCAGCAGCTTGGCTCTGACAGGGCTGGAGACCCAGTACTTC
>TRBJ1-2|TRBD1|TRBV19|-
CASSIGQGHGYTF
TGTGCCAGTAGTATAGGACAGGGTCATGGCTACACCTTC
>TRBJ2-7|-|TRBV27|-
CASSHPGAYEQYF
TGTGCCAGCTCCCACCCAGGGGCATACGAGCAGTACTTC
>TRBJ2-7|-|TRBV19|-
CASSLLLGEASYEQYF
TGTGCCAGTAGTCTCCTCCTCGGGGAGGCAAGCTACGAGCAGTACTTC
>TRBJ1-5|TRBD1|TRBV19|few
CASSLGQGLNQPQHF
TGTGCCAGTAGTCTCGGACAGGGCCTTAATCAGCCCCAGCATTTT
>TRBJ2-2|TRBD2|TRBV5-6|few
CASSFRDYGTGELFF
TGTGCCAGCAGCTTCCGGGACTACGGCACCGGGGAGCTGTTTTTT
>TRBJ1-2|TRBD1|TRBV24-1|once
CATSDFIGQGPGYTF
TGTGCCACCAGTGATTTCATAGGACAGGGACCCGGCTACACCTTC
>TRBJ1-1|-|TRBV30|-
CAWRERTVEAFF
TGTGCCTGGAGGGAAAGGACAGTCGAAGCTTTCTTT
>TRBJ1-1|TRBD1|TRBV18|once
CASSPGTGNTEAFF
TGTGCCAGCTCACCCGGGACAGGCAACACTGAAGCTTTCTTT
>TRBJ2-1|TRBD2|TRBV28|few
CASRNSGEIYNEQFF
TGTGCCAGCAGAAATAGCGGGGAAATCTACAATGAGCAGTTCTTC
>TRBJ1-6|-|TRBV9|-
CASSTYNSPLHF
TGTGCCAGCAGCACTTATAATTCACCCCTCCACTTT
>TRBJ1-6|TRBD1|TRBV12-3/TRBV12-4|-
CASTAGGPLHF
TGTGCCAGCACCGCAGGGGGGCCCCTCCACTTT
>TRBJ2-3|TRBD1|TRBV4-1|-
CASSQDHRRTGFRSDTQYF
TGCGCCAGCAGCCAAGATCATCGAAGGACAGGGTTTAGGTCAGATACGCAGTATTTT
>TRBJ2-1|-|TRBV28|-
CASSLEQPYNEQFF
TGTGCCAGCAGTTTAGAACAGCCTTACAATGAGCAGTTCTTC
>TRBJ2-6|-|TRBV19|-
CASSIDGAGISGANVLTF
TGTGCCAGTAGTATAGATGGGGCAGGAATCTCTGGGGCCAACGTCCTGACTTTC
>TRBJ2-7|TRBD1|TRBV28|once
CATILRDRSSYEQYF
TGTGCCACCATCCTCCGGGACAGATCCTCCTACGAGCAGTACTTC
>TRBJ1-2|TRBD1|TRBV5-4|once
CASSQGQGGRFRGYTF
TGTGCCAGCAGCCAGGGACAGGGGGGGCGTTTTCGTGGCTACACCTTC
>TRBJ2-1|TRBD2|TRBV4-3|-
CASSQDPSGATHNEQFF
TGCGCCAGCAGCCAAGACCCTAGCGGAGCAACTCACAATGAGCAGTTCTTC
>TRBJ2-2|TRBD2|TRBV4-1|-
CASSQGRAGGNTGELFF
TGCGCCAGCAGCCAAGGACGGGCGGGGGGGAACACCGGGGAGCTGTTTTTT